A selection of T cell receptor beta chains follows, all from one sample in a study of blood T cell repertoires in COVID-19. Sequencing used immunoSEQ multiplex PCR; TCRdb keeps in-frame clones, though not all of them. Found here are approximately 93,000 clones, about nine tenths of them singletons; the top ten hold 25% to 35%. The sequencing sample was made of peripheral blood. The receptor set was obtained from a man aged 50-60 years with active or convalescent COVID-19. Both conserved end residues are part of each CDR3. A D gene is named only where the DNA matches it firmly. The size of a clone is reported for some rows only, either as once, few or many, or as a class for expanded clones.

CDR3aa	CDR3nt	len	j_gene	d_gene	abundance	v_gene
CASSPHGSGGATDTQYF	TGTGCCAGCAGCCCGCACGGTAGCGGGGGGGCCACAGATACGCAGTATTTT	17	TRBJ2-3	TRBD2	NA	TRBV7-2
CAWTRGDIFSGRAWADTQYF	TGTGCCTGGACGAGGGGCGACATATTTAGCGGGAGGGCTTGGGCAGATACGCAGTATTTT	20	TRBJ2-3	TRBD2	NA	TRBV30
CASAARATNEKLFF	TGTGCCAGTGCGGCGAGGGCAACTAATGAAAAACTGTTTTTT	14	TRBJ1-4	NA	NA	TRBV19
CASSQDRAGGPYNEQFF	TGCGCCAGCAGCCAAGATCGGGCGGGAGGGCCCTACAATGAGCAGTTCTTC	17	TRBJ2-1	TRBD2	once	TRBV4-1
CASSLIPGGPSPYNSPLHF	TGTGCCAGCAGTTTGATTCCGGGGGGCCCTTCCCCCTATAATTCACCCCTCCACTTT	19	TRBJ1-6	NA	NA	TRBV27
CASSRHRTSGKRGRGTDTQYF	TGTGCCAGCAGCCGGCATCGGACTAGCGGGAAACGGGGGCGCGGCACAGATACGCAGTATTTT	21	TRBJ2-3	TRBD2	NA	TRBV7-6
CASSATNTQYF	TGTGCCAGCAGTGCCACAAATACGCAGTATTTT	11	TRBJ2-3	NA	NA	TRBV2
CAISEGAGYEQYF	TGTGCCATCAGTGAGGGTGCGGGGTACGAGCAGTACTTC	13	TRBJ2-7	NA	many	TRBV10-3
CASSIIAANTEAFF	TGTGCCAGTAGTATAATAGCAGCGAACACTGAAGCTTTCTTT	14	TRBJ1-1	NA	NA	TRBV19
CASSLSRGGFSYEQYF	TGTGCCAGCAGCTTAAGCCGGGGGGGGTTCTCCTACGAGCAGTACTTC	16	TRBJ2-7	TRBD2	NA	TRBV13
CASKAGGGSSYEQYF	TGTGCCAGCAAAGCGGGAGGCGGGAGCTCCTACGAGCAGTACTTC	15	TRBJ2-7	TRBD2	NA	TRBV28
CSASDRGSSGNTIYF	TGCAGCGCCTCGGACAGGGGGAGTTCTGGAAACACCATATATTTT	15	TRBJ1-3	TRBD1	once	TRBV29-1
CAWDRGGGNTIYF	TGTGCCTGGGACCGCGGTGGAGGAAACACCATATATTTT	13	TRBJ1-3	NA	NA	TRBV30
CASSGQGLAGGQETQYF	TGCGCCAGCAGCGGGCAGGGACTAGCGGGAGGGCAAGAGACCCAGTACTTC	17	TRBJ2-5	TRBD2	NA	TRBV5-1
CASSLTNPGGGNTIYF	TGTGCCAGCAGCCTGACGAACCCAGGGGGCGGAAACACCATATATTTT	16	TRBJ1-3	TRBD1	NA	TRBV7-2
CASSKMTGASTDTQYF	TGTGCCAGTAGTAAAATGACAGGGGCTAGCACAGATACGCAGTATTTT	16	TRBJ2-3	TRBD1	NA	TRBV19
CASSFLAGDLDTQYF	TGTGCCAGCTCATTCCTAGCGGGAGATTTGGATACGCAGTATTTT	15	TRBJ2-3	TRBD2	few	TRBV18
CAIPLEGLAGLIDTQYF	TGTGCCATCCCACTAGAAGGGCTAGCGGGGCTTATAGATACGCAGTATTTT	17	TRBJ2-3	NA	NA	TRBV21-1
CASSPGTSGRVTQYF	TGTGCCAGCAGTCCCGGGACTAGCGGGAGGGTTACGCAGTATTTT	15	TRBJ2-3	TRBD2	NA	TRBV28
CASSLLTGTNTEAFF	TGTGCCAGCAGCTTATTGACAGGGACGAACACTGAAGCTTTCTTT	15	TRBJ1-1	TRBD1	NA	TRBV7-2
CASGLTRWAGGRTGELFF	TGTGCTAGTGGTTTGACCCGATGGGCGGGGGGGCGAACCGGGGAGCTGTTTTTT	18	TRBJ2-2	TRBD2	NA	TRBV12-5
CASSELFWGEPNQPQHF	TGTGCCAGCAGTGAATTGTTTTGGGGGGAACCCAATCAGCCCCAGCATTTT	17	TRBJ1-5	NA	NA	TRBV6-1
CASSSGRTNNQPQHF	TGTGCCAGCAGCTCGGGACGGACTAACAATCAGCCCCAGCATTTT	15	TRBJ1-5	NA	once	TRBV5-8
CASSVVPSGGPDTQYF	TGTGCCAGCAGCGTAGTGCCTAGCGGGGGGCCTGATACGCAGTATTTT	16	TRBJ2-3	TRBD2	NA	TRBV9
CASSEIAGVGTDTQYF	TGTGCCAGCAGTGAAATAGCGGGAGTCGGCACAGATACGCAGTATTTT	16	TRBJ2-3	TRBD2	NA	TRBV6-1
CASSYGPVLGPQHF	TGTGCCAGCAGTTACGGTCCTGTCCTCGGGCCCCAGCATTTT	14	TRBJ1-5	NA	many	TRBV6-2/TRBV6-3
CASSLNRGGSDEQFF	TGTGCCAGCAGCTTAAATCGAGGGGGCTCGGATGAGCAGTTCTTC	15	TRBJ2-1	TRBD1	NA	TRBV7-8
CASRERRPTGEQYF	TGTGCCAGCAGAGAGCGGAGACCTACTGGGGAGCAGTACTTC	14	TRBJ2-7	NA	NA	TRBV28
CASSQGRSNQPQHF	TGTGCCAGCAGCCAGGGGAGGAGCAATCAGCCCCAGCATTTT	14	TRBJ1-5	NA	few	TRBV7-8
CASSTTSTATNEKLFF	TGCGCCAGCAGCACTACCTCGACAGCAACTAATGAAAAACTGTTTTTT	16	TRBJ1-4	NA	NA	TRBV5-1
CASSRGQTYEQYF	TGCGCCAGCAGCCGTGGACAGACCTACGAGCAGTACTTC	13	TRBJ2-7	NA	NA	TRBV5-1
CATSDANRGRGANVLTF	TGTGCCACCAGTGACGCCAACAGGGGGCGTGGGGCCAACGTCCTGACTTTC	17	TRBJ2-6	TRBD1	NA	TRBV24-1
CASTQQGGSGYTF	TGTGCCAGCACCCAACAGGGTGGCTCTGGCTACACCTTC	13	TRBJ1-2	NA	NA	TRBV27
CASSFVFGANTEAFF	TGTGCCAGCAGCTTCGTTTTCGGAGCGAACACTGAAGCTTTCTTT	15	TRBJ1-1	NA	NA	TRBV11-1
CASSQERADYSNQPQHF	TGCGCCAGCAGCCAAGAAAGGGCAGACTATAGCAATCAGCCCCAGCATTTT	17	TRBJ1-5	NA	NA	TRBV4-1
CASSQILSGGYTF	TGTGCCAGCAGCCAAATTCTGTCCGGTGGCTACACCTTC	13	TRBJ1-2	NA	NA	TRBV3-1/TRBV3-2
CASSPIGGETQYF	TGTGCCAGCTCACCAATAGGCGGTGAGACCCAGTACTTC	13	TRBJ2-5	NA	NA	TRBV18
CASSLAGVRGHGYTF	TGTGCCAGCAGCTTGGCGGGAGTCAGGGGGCATGGCTACACCTTC	15	TRBJ1-2	TRBD1	NA	TRBV5-4
CSVAGGTGTEAFF	TGCAGCGTTGCAGGGGGCACAGGCACTGAAGCTTTCTTT	13	TRBJ1-1	TRBD1	NA	TRBV29-1
CSVSTVSGTEAFF	TGCAGCGTCTCGACAGTCTCAGGCACTGAAGCTTTCTTT	13	TRBJ1-1	NA	NA	TRBV29-1
CASSLALGANSPLHF	TGTGCCAGCAGCTTGGCTCTGGGGGCTAATTCACCCCTCCACTTT	15	TRBJ1-6	NA	few	TRBV7-8
CASSPAGGKTQYF	TGTGCCAGCAGTCCCGCAGGGGGCAAGACCCAGTACTTC	13	TRBJ2-5	TRBD1	NA	TRBV12-3/TRBV12-4
CASSSTLSGGAYEQFF	TGTGCCAGCAGCAGTACTCTAAGCGGGGGGGCCTATGAGCAGTTCTTC	16	TRBJ2-1	TRBD2	NA	TRBV11-2
CATSDSSKAGNSYNEQFF	TGTGCCACCAGTGATTCTTCAAAAGCGGGAAACTCCTACAATGAGCAGTTCTTC	18	TRBJ2-1	TRBD2	NA	TRBV24-1
CASTSTGIQETQYF	TGTGCCAGTACCTCAACAGGGATCCAAGAGACCCAGTACTTC	14	TRBJ2-5	NA	NA	TRBV19
CASSLDNGGTTDTQYF	TGTGCCAGCAGCTTAGATAACGGGGGGACGACAGATACGCAGTATTTT	16	TRBJ2-3	TRBD2	NA	TRBV11-3
CASSLRQESSYNEQFF	TGCGCCAGCAGCTTGAGACAGGAGAGCTCCTACAATGAGCAGTTCTTC	16	TRBJ2-1	NA	NA	TRBV5-1
CASSVGGETQYF	TGTGCCAGCAGTGTCGGGGGGGAGACCCAGTACTTC	12	TRBJ2-5	TRBD2	NA	TRBV2
CASSPTGGPQPQHF	TGTGCCAGCAGTCCGACCGGGGGGCCCCAGCCCCAGCATTTT	14	TRBJ1-5	NA	once	TRBV27
CASSLRRGRASTDTQYF	TGTGCCAGCAGTTTACGGCGCGGGAGGGCTAGCACAGATACGCAGTATTTT	17	TRBJ2-3	TRBD2	NA	TRBV28
CSARGGEAFF	TGCAGTGCCCGGGGGGGTGAAGCTTTCTTT	10	TRBJ1-1	NA	NA	TRBV20-1
CASSLVAGVNTEAFF	TGTGCCAGCAGCTTGGTGGCAGGGGTGAACACTGAAGCTTTCTTT	15	TRBJ1-1	NA	once	TRBV5-5
CASSSGVDTEAFF	TGTGCCAGCAGTTCAGGGGTGGACACTGAAGCTTTCTTT	13	TRBJ1-1	NA	NA	TRBV2
CSGNRGVDTEAFF	TGCAGCGGAAACAGGGGTGTGGACACTGAAGCTTTCTTT	13	TRBJ1-1	TRBD1	NA	TRBV29-1
CASRKPGLANTGELFF	TGTGCCAGCAGAAAACCGGGACTAGCGAACACCGGGGAGCTGTTTTTT	16	TRBJ2-2	TRBD2	NA	TRBV27
CASSSPGQGNYGYTF	TGTGCCAGCAGCTCTCCGGGACAGGGGAACTATGGCTACACCTTC	15	TRBJ1-2	TRBD1	NA	TRBV5-6
CASSTRRDSSYEQYF	TGTGCCAGTAGTACCCGCCGGGACAGCTCCTACGAGCAGTACTTC	15	TRBJ2-7	TRBD1	NA	TRBV19
CASSLTSTDTQYF	TGTGCCAGCAGTTTGACTAGCACAGATACGCAGTATTTT	13	TRBJ2-3	NA	NA	TRBV27
CASSPDLREETQYF	TGTGCCAGCAGCCCCGATTTACGGGAAGAGACCCAGTACTTC	14	TRBJ2-5	NA	NA	TRBV11-3